A single sample is the source of the 27 T cell receptor beta chains below, sequenced in a study of blood T cell repertoires in COVID-19. Here immunoSEQ multiplex PCR was the method, and the copy in TCRdb shows in-frame clones only, minus some. This repertoire shows about 250,000 clones, 70% to 80% found once; its top ten account for more than 2.5%. Specimen: peripheral blood. These receptor sequences come from a woman of 80 years or more with acute or convalescent COVID-19.

This rearrangement joins TRBV6-1 to TRBJ1-3, with D hard to call. The V gene lost 2 bases and the J gene lost 6 bases, with 17 bases spanning the gap. This CDR3 has 16 residues. Per the germline V gene, CDR1 is MNHNS and CDR2 is SASEGT. The CDR3 DNA reads TGTGCCAGCAGTGAATTAGAGGGATATAGAATAAACACCATATATTTT. Amino acid sequence: CASSELEGYRINTIYF.

This clone has just one count. The chain carries TRBV4-3 and TRBJ1-6; 8 bases agree with TRBD1. The CDR3 has 15 amino acids. V lost 1 base to trimming and J lost 9 bases; unmatched junction nucleotides: 5. Germline CDR1 and CDR2: LGHNA and YSLEER. The CDR3 reads CASSQGQGIGSPLHF. DNA of the CDR3: TGCGCCAGCAGCCAAGGACAGGGGATCGGTTCACCCCTCCACTTT.

Details on this clone: Other DNA sequences within the sample encode an identical CDR3. The chain has TRBV7-9 and TRBJ2-3; 8 bases are shared with TRBD1. CDR1 and CDR2 (germline): SEHNR, FQNEAQ (reference sequence). The CDR3 has 14 amino acids. Trimming cost V 5 bases and J 2 bases; bases outside gene matches: 3. The CDR3 is CASSLRGPTDTQYF. Written as DNA, the CDR3 is TGTGCCAGCAGCCTCAGGGGGCCCACAGATACGCAGTATTTT.

The rearrangement joins TRBV27 to TRBJ1-6; D is ambiguous. In germline, CDR1 is MNHEY, CDR2 SMNVEV (reference sequence). The CDR3 is made up of 14 amino acids. The V end lost 3 bases, the J end lost 10 bases, and 13 bases lay between the germline ends. CDR3 amino acids: CASSFDGLASPLHF. The CDR3 DNA follows: TGTGCCAGCAGTTTCGACGGGTTGGCCTCACCCCTCCACTTT.

The count of this clone is one. The chain has TRBV7-2 and TRBJ2-7; a possible D gene is TRBD2 (7 bases). V was cut by 5 bases and J by 3 bases, with 17 bases left in between. CDR1 is SGHTA and CDR2 is FQGNSA in the germline V gene. The CDR3 length is 15 residues. The CDR3, as DNA: TGTGCCAGCAGCCGGGAGGACAGAATAAACTACGAGCAGTACTTC. Translating gives CASSREDRINYEQYF.

This clone was seen more than once but under ten times. V gene TRBV5-1 combines with J gene TRBJ2-6; 8 nucleotides match TRBD1. Germline assignment: CDR1 SGHRS and CDR2 YFSETQ. J gave up 2 bases and V 4 bases, and 2 bases lay outside the gene matches. This CDR3 comprises 15 residues. The CDR3 DNA follows: TGCGCCAGCAGCCTGACAGGGGCTGGGGCCAACGTCCTGACTTTC. It yields the protein CASSLTGAGANVLTF.

The genes are TRBV2 and TRBJ2-1; no clear D. Germline V gene lookup returns CDR1 SNHLY and CDR2 FYNNEI. The CDR3 runs to 12 residues. Trimming left V 2 bases short and J 6 bases short, with 5 bases between. DNA for the CDR3: TGTGCCAGCAGTGAACAGTCCAATGAGCAGTTCTTC. Its protein is CASSEQSNEQFF.

The rearrangement links TRBV11-2 to TRBJ1-2; the match to TRBD1 covers 11 bases. CDR3 length: 14 residues. Trimming cost V 7 bases and J 6 bases; bases outside gene matches: 7. CDR1 is SGHAT and CDR2 is FQNNGV in the germline V gene. DNA for the CDR3: TGTGCCAGCACCGCCACGGACAGGGGGCATGGCTACACCTTC. This codes for CASTATDRGHGYTF.

The chain uses TRBV11-3 and TRBJ2-7; the D gene is possibly TRBD1 (5 bases). Germline V lookup: CDR1 SGHNT, CDR2 YENEEA. V was clipped by 1 base and J by 5 bases, with 12 bases between them. The CDR3 consists of 14 residues. CDR3 protein: CASSLAGPSHEQYF. The CDR3 coding sequence is TGTGCCAGCAGCTTAGCAGGGCCCAGCCACGAGCAGTACTTC.

The gene calls are TRBV6-2 or TRBV6-3 and TRBJ2-7, with 7 bases that match TRBD1. The CDR3 length is 19 residues. Germline V gives CDR1 MNHEY, CDR2 SVGEGT. V shed 6 bases and J 4 bases; nucleotides not matched to a gene: 24. The CDR3 DNA follows: TGTGCCAGCAGCCCCCCCCTCATGACAGGGCTGGGGAGTCGGTACGAGCAGTACTTC. Translating it yields CASSPPLMTGLGSRYEQYF.

This clone was counted between two and nine times. V is TRBV18 and J is TRBJ2-7; the D gene is possibly TRBD2 (6 bases). V lost 3 bases, J lost 1 base, and 13 bases lay in between. Germline assignment: CDR1 KGHSH and CDR2 LQKENI. The CDR3 covers 15 residues. CDR3 residues: CASSPGDGGSYEQYF. CDR3 sequence (DNA): TGTGCCAGCTCACCGGGGGACGGGGGTTCCTACGAGCAGTACTTC.

V gene TRBV6-4 combines with J gene TRBJ1-6; 9 nucleotides agree with TRBD1. V dropped 2 bases and J dropped 9; count of bases not matched to a gene: 5. This CDR3 has 15 amino acids. The germline CDR1 and CDR2 sequences are MRHNA and SNTAGT. For the CDR3, the DNA is TGTGCCAGCAGTGACGGGGACAGGGTTGGTTCACCCCTCCACTTT. It is translated as CASSDGDRVGSPLHF.

The rearrangement joins TRBV6-5 to TRBJ2-1; a weak D match, TRBD2 (5 bases). V was shortened by 0 bases and J by 4 bases, with 13 bases between the two germline ends. The CDR3 has 16 amino acids. Germline CDR1 and CDR2: MNHEY and SVGAGI. CDR3 DNA: TGTGCCAGCAGTTACTCCCGGGAAGTCGGATACAATGAGCAGTTCTTC. This sequence encodes CASSYSREVGYNEQFF.

The chain recombines TRBV5-1 with TRBJ1-4; TRBD1 matches at 8 bases. Germline V CDR1 and CDR2: SGHRS, YFSETQ. The trim removed 4 bases at V and 8 bases at J, leaving 10 bases unmatched. The CDR3 loop spans 15 amino acids. The CDR3 region has the DNA TGCGCCAGCAGCATAGCAGGGGGCCCGGGGGAAAAACTGTTTTTT. Translating it yields CASSIAGGPGEKLFF.

The chain joins TRBV5-4 to TRBJ1-1; possible D gene TRBD1, 6 bases. CDR1 is SGHNT and CDR2 is YYREEE in the germline V gene (reference sequence). Trimming shortened V by 4 bases and J by 8 bases, and 12 bases separated the two germline ends. The CDR3 runs to 12 residues. The CDR3 here is CASSLRTAEAFF. The CDR3 DNA is TGTGCCAGCAGCCTTCGGACAGCCGAAGCTTTCTTT.

The chain carries TRBV27 and TRBJ2-7, with TRBD1 matching over 12 bases. The CDR3 spans 15 residues. Germline-derived CDR1 and CDR2 are MNHEY and SMNVEV (reference sequence). Trimming took 5 bases from V and 6 from J; bases not matched to a gene: 8. CDR3 region: CASSRTGTGGSEQYF. DNA for the CDR3: TGTGCCAGCAGTAGAACCGGGACAGGGGGCTCCGAGCAGTACTTC.

This sequence joins TRBV3-1 (or the pseudogene TRBV3-2) and TRBJ2-7; D may be TRBD1 (6 bases). CDR1 and CDR2 from the germline V gene are LGHDT and YNNKEL (reference sequence). V lost 1 base, J lost 3 bases, and 10 bases lay in between. CDR3 length: 14 residues. This chain's CDR3 is CASSQAGVHYEQYF. In nucleotides, the CDR3 is TGTGCCAGCAGCCAAGCAGGGGTTCACTACGAGCAGTACTTC.

This clone was observed a few times. The chain carries TRBV6-1 and TRBJ2-5; 8 bases match TRBD2. Germline loops: CDR1 MNHNS, CDR2 SASEGT. The CDR3 consists of 18 residues. The V segment lost 2 bases and the J segment 4 bases; nucleotides outside the gene matches: 15. CDR3 region: CASSENTGGGLVGETQYF. As DNA, the CDR3 is TGTGCCAGCAGTGAAAATACTGGCGGGGGGCTAGTTGGAGAGACCCAGTACTTC.

J is TRBJ1-6 and V is TRBV19; the D is unclear. The CDR3 extends over 17 amino acids. V was pared by 1 base and J by 7 bases, with 17 bases between. Germline assignment: CDR1 LNHDA and CDR2 SQIVND (reference sequence). The chain's CDR3 is CASSIALSLVRNSPLHF. CDR3 in DNA: TGTGCCAGTAGTATAGCCCTCTCACTCGTGCGGAATTCACCCCTCCACTTT.

This rearrangement joins TRBV28 to TRBJ1-2; 7 positions agree with TRBD1. From germline, CDR1 is MDHEN and CDR2 SYDVKM. The CDR3 sequence is 13 residues long. The junction had 7 bases not matched to a gene; V was cut back by 5 bases and J by 7 bases. This CDR3 reads CASSTSDRVGYTF. CDR3 nucleotide sequence: TGTGCCAGCAGTACCTCAGACAGGGTTGGCTACACCTTC.

The rearrangement joins TRBV19 to TRBJ2-5; TRBD2 aligns across 9 bases. Germline loops: CDR1 LNHDA, CDR2 SQIVND (reference sequence). The CDR3 is 15 amino acids. J gave up 1 base and V 3 bases, and 3 bases lay outside the gene matches. The CDR3: CASSMTSGPQETQYF. The CDR3, as DNA: TGTGCCAGTAGTATGACTAGCGGACCCCAAGAGACCCAGTACTTC. The whole variable domain, filled in from reference TRBV19 and TRBJ2-5, reads DGGITQSPKYLFRKEGQNVTLSCEQNLNHDAMYWYRQDPGQGLRLIYYSQIVNDFQKGDIAEGYSVSREKKESFPLTVTSAQKNPTAFYLCASSMTSGPQETQYFGPGTRLLVL.

The rearrangement links TRBV18 to TRBJ1-1; 7 bases fit TRBD1. The ends lost 6 bases at V and 8 bases at J; junction bases unmatched: 12. Germline CDR1 reads KGHSH; CDR2 reads LQKENI. The CDR3 has 14 amino acids. CDR3 amino acids: CASSQERTGEEAFF. The CDR3 coding sequence is TGTGCCAGCTCTCAGGAAAGAACAGGGGAGGAAGCTTTCTTT.

The chain carries TRBV30 and TRBJ2-3, with 7 bases lining up with TRBD2. CDR3 size: 13 residues. J was trimmed by 1 base and V by 4 bases; bases with no gene match: 2. Looked up from germline, CDR1 is GTSNPN and CDR2 is SVGIG (reference sequence). The CDR3, as DNA: TGTGCCTGGATCCTAGCGGGCACAGATACGCAGTATTTT. It translates to CAWILAGTDTQYF.

The chain has TRBV3-1 (or the pseudogene TRBV3-2) and TRBJ1-1; D not resolved. Germline CDR1 is LGHDT and CDR2 is YNNKEL (reference sequence). Trimming removed 1 base at V and 3 bases at J, with 15 bases between. The CDR3 is 16 amino acids. The CDR3 nucleotides are TGTGCCAGCAGCCAAGGTCTCCCAGCACGGGACACTGAAGCTTTCTTT. It specifies CASSQGLPARDTEAFF.

The chain links TRBV19 to TRBJ2-7; D may be TRBD2 (6 bases). The V end was cut by 5 bases, the J end by 5 bases, with 16 bases between. The CDR3 spans 14 residues. Germline assignment: CDR1 LNHDA and CDR2 SQIVND (reference sequence). CDR3 protein: CASSPGARVHEQYF. The CDR3, as DNA: TGTGCCAGTAGTCCGGGAGCCAGGGTCCACGAGCAGTACTTC.

The chain recombines TRBV9 with TRBJ1-1; D gene unclear. The V end lost 4 bases, the J end lost 5 bases, and 15 bases lay between the germline ends. Germline V CDR1 and CDR2: SGDLS, YYNGEE. The CDR3 runs 14 residues. CDR3 protein: CASSPYWLRTEAFF. CDR3 DNA: TGTGCCAGCAGCCCGTATTGGTTGCGGACTGAAGCTTTCTTT.

The sample holds a few counts of this clone. The rearrangement links TRBV2 to TRBJ1-2; D perhaps matches TRBD1 (5 bases). The CDR3 consists of 13 residues. The V gene's germline CDR1 is SNHLY and CDR2 FYNNEI. The V end lost 3 bases, the J end lost 8 bases, and 13 bases lay between the germline ends. The chain's CDR3 is CASSESGIGGYTF. In DNA, the CDR3 is TGTGCCAGCAGTGAGTCAGGGATAGGGGGCTACACCTTC.